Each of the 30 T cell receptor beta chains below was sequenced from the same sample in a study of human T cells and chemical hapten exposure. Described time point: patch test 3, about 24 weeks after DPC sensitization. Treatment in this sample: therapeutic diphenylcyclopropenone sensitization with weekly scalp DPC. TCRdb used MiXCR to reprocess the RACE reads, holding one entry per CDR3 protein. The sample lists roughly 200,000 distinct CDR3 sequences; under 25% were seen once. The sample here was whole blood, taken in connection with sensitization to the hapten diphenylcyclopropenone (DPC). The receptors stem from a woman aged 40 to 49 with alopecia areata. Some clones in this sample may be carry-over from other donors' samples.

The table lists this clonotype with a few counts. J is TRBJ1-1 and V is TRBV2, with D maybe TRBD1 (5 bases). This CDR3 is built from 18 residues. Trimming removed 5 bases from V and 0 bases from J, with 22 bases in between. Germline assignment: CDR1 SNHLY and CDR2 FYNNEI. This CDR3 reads CASSQRGGFGVMNTEAFF. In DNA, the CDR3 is TGTGCCAGCAGTCAAAGGGGTGGCTTCGGGGTCATGAACACTGAAGCTTTCTTT.

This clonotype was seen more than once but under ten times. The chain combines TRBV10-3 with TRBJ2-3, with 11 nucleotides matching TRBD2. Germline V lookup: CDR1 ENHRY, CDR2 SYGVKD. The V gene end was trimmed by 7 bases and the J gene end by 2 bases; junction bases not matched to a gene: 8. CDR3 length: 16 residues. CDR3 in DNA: TGTGCCATCAAGTCGGGGACTAGCGGCGCCACAGATACGCAGTATTTT. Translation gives CAIKSGTSGATDTQYF.

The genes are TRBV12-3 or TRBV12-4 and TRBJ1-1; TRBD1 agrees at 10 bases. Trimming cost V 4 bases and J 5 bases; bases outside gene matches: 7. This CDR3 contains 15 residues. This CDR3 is CASSSGTGDVTEAFF. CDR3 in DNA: TGTGCCAGCAGTTCCGGGACAGGGGATGTGACTGAAGCTTTCTTT.

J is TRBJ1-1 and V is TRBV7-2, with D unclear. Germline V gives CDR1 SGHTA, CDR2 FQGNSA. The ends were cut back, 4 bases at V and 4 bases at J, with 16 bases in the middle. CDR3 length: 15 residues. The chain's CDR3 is CASSSPSRYGTEAFF. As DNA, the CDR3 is TGTGCCAGCAGCTCCCCTTCTAGGTATGGCACTGAAGCTTTCTTT.

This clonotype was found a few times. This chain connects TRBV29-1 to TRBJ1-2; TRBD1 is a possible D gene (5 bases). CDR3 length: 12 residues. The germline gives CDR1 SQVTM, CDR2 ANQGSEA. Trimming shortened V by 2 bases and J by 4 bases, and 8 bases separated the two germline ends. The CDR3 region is CSVERDSYGYTF. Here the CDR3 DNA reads TGCAGCGTTGAACGAGACAGCTATGGCTACACCTTC.

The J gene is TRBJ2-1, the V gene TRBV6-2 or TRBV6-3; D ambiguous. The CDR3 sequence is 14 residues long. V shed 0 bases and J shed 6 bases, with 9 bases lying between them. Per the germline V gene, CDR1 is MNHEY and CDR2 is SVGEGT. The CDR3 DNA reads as TGTGCCAGCAGTTACTCGAGATGGTCCAATGAGCAGTTCTTC. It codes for CASSYSRWSNEQFF.

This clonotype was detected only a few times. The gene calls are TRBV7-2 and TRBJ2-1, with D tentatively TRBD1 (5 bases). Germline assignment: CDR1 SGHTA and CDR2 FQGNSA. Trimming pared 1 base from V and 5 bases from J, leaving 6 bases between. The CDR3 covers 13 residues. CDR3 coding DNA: TGTGCCAGCAGCTTAGGGGGCCACAATGAGCAGTTCTTC. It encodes CASSLGGHNEQFF.

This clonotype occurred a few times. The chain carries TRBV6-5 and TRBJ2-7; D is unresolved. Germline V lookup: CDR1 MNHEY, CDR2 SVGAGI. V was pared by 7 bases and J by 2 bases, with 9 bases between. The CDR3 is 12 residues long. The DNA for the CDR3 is TGTGCCAGCAAAACGTCGGCCTACGAGCAGTACTTC. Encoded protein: CASKTSAYEQYF.

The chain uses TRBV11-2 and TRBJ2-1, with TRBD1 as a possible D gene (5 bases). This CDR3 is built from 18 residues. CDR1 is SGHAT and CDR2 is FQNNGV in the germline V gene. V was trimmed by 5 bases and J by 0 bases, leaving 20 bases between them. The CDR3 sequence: CASSTHKGQPSSYNEQFF. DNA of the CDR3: TGTGCCAGCAGCACGCATAAGGGGCAACCTAGCTCCTACAATGAGCAGTTCTTC.

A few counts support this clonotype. The chain's CDR3 is CASSYGARETQYF. CDR3 bases: TGTGCCAGCAGTTACGGAGCGAGAGAGACCCAGTACTTC. The rearrangement joins TRBV6-5 to TRBJ2-5; D is unresolved. The germline gives CDR1 MNHEY, CDR2 SVGAGI. V shed 2 bases and J shed 4 bases, with 8 bases lying between them. This CDR3 comprises 13 residues.

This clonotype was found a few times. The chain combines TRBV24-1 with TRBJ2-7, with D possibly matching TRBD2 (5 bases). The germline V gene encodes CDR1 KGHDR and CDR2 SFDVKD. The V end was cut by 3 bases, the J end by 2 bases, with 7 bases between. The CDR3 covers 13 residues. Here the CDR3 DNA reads TGTGCCACCAGTGATCGGGGTACCTACGAGCAGTACTTC. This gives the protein CATSDRGTYEQYF.

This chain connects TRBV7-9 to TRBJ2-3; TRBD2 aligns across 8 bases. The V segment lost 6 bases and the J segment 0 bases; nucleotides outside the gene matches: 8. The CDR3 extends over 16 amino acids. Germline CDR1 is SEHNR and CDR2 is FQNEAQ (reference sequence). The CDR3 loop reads CASSSRASGSTDTQYF. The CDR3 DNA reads TGTGCCAGCAGTTCCAGGGCTAGCGGGAGCACAGATACGCAGTATTTT. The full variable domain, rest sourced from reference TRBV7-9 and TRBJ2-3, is DTGVSQNPRHKITKRGQNVTFRCDPISEHNRLYWYRQTLGQGPEFLTYFQNEAQLEKSRLLSDRFSAERPKGSFSTLEIQRTEQGDSAMYLCASSSRASGSTDTQYFGPGTRLTVL.

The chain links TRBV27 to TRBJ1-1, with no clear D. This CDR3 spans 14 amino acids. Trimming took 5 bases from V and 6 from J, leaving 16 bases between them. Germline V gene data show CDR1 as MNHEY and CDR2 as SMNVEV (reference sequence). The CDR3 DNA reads TGTGCCAGCAGTCCCTTGAGGGTTGGCCCTGAAGCTTTCTTT. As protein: CASSPLRVGPEAFF.

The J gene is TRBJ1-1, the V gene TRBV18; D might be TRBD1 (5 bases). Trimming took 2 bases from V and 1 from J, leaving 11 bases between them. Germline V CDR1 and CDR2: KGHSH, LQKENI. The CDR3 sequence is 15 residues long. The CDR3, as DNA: TGTGCCAGCTCACCAAGGGACGGTCCGAACACTGAAGCTTTCTTT. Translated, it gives CASSPRDGPNTEAFF. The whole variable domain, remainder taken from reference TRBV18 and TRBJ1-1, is NAGVMQNPRHLVRRRGQEARLRCSPMKGHSHVYWYRQLPEEGLKFMVYLQKENIIDESGMPKERFSAEFPKEGPSILRIQQVVRGDSAAYFCASSPRDGPNTEAFFGQGTRLTVV.

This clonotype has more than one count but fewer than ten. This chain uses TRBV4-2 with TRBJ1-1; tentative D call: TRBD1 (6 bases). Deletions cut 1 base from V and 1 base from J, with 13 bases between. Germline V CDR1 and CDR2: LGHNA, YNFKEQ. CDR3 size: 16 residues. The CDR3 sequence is CASSQGGGQQNTEAFF. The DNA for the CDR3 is TGTGCCAGCAGCCAAGGGGGGGGGCAGCAGAACACTGAAGCTTTCTTT.

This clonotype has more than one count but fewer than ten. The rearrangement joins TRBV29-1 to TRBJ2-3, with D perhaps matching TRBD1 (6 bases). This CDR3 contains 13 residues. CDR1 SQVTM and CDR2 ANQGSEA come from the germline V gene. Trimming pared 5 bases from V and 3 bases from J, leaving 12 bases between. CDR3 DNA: TGCAGCGTTAGAGGTCAGGGGACAGATACGCAGTATTTT. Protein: CSVRGQGTDTQYF.

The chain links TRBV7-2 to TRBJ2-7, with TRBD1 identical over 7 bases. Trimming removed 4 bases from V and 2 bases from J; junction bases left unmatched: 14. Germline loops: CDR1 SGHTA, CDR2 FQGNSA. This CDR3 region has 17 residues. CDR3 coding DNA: TGTGCCAGCAGCTCCCAACCGGGACAGAGACTTACCTACGAGCAGTACTTC. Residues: CASSSQPGQRLTYEQYF. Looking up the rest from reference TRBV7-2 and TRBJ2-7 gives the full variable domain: GAGVSQSPSNKVTEKGKDVELRCDPISGHTALYWYRQSLGQGLEFLIYFQGNSAPDKSGLPSDRFSAERTGGSVSTLTIQRTQQEDSAVYLCASSSQPGQRLTYEQYFGPGTRLTVT.

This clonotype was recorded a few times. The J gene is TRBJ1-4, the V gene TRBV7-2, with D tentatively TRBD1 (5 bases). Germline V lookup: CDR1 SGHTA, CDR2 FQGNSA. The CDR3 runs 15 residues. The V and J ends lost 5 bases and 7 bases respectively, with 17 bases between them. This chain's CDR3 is CASSKQIGAGEKLFF. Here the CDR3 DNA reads TGTGCCAGCAGCAAACAGATCGGGGCGGGTGAAAAACTGTTTTTT.

This chain's CDR3 is CASSQADRRGEQFF. The CDR3 DNA sequence: TGCGCCAGCAGCCAAGCGGACAGACGCGGTGAGCAGTTCTTC. The chain links TRBV4-1 to TRBJ2-1; D perhaps matches TRBD1 (6 bases). The V end lost 1 base, the J end lost 9 bases, and 13 bases lay between the germline ends. The CDR3 totals 14 residues. Germline V lookup: CDR1 MGHRA, CDR2 YSYEKL.

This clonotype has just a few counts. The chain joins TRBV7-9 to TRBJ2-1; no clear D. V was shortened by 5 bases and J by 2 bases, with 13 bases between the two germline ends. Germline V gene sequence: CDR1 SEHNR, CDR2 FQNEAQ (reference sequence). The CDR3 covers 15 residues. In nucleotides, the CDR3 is TGTGCCAGCAGCCCCGGACCGGATACCTACAATGAGCAGTTCTTC. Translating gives CASSPGPDTYNEQFF.

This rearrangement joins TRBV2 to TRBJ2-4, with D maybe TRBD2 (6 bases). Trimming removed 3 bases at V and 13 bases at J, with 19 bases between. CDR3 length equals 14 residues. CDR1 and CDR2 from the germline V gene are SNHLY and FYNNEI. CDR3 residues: CASSDGGGRTPQYF. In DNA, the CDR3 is TGTGCCAGCAGTGACGGTGGGGGGAGGACGCCCCAGTACTTC.

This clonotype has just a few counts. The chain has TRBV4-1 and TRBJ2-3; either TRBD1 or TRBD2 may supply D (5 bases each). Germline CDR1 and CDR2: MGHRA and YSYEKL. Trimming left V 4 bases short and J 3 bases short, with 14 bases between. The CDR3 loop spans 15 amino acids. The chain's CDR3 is CASSPTPGATDTQYF. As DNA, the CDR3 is TGCGCCAGCAGCCCCACCCCCGGGGCAACAGATACGCAGTATTTT.

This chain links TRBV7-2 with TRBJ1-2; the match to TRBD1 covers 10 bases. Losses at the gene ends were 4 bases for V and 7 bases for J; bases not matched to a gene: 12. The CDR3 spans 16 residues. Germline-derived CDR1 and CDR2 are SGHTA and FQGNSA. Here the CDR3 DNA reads TGTGCCAGCAGCTCCCGGTCCGGGACAGGGGCAGGTGGCTACACCTTC. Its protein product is CASSSRSGTGAGGYTF.

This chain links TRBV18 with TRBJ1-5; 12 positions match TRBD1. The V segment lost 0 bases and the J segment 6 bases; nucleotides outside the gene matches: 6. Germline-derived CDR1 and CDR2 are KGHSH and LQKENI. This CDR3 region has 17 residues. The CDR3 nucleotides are TGTGCCAGCTCACCACCGGGGACAGGGGGCGCGGGTCAGCCCCAGCATTTT. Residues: CASSPPGTGGAGQPQHF.

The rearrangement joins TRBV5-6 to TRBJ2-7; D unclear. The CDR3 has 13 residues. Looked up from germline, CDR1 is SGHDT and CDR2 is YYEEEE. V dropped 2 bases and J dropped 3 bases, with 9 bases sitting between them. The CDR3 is CASSFGTNYEQYF. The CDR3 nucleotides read TGTGCCAGCAGCTTCGGCACCAACTACGAGCAGTACTTC.

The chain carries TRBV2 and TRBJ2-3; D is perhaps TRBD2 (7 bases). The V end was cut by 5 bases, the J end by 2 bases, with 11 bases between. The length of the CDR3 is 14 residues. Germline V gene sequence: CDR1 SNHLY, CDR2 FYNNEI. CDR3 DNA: TGTGCCAGCAGTTCGGGGGGCCCCACAGATACGCAGTATTTT. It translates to CASSSGGPTDTQYF.

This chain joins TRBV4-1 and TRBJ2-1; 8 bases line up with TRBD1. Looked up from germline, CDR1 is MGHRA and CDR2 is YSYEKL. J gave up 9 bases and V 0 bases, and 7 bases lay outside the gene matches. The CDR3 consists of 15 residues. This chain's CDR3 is CASSQDGQGWSEQFF. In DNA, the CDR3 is TGCGCCAGCAGCCAAGATGGACAGGGTTGGAGTGAGCAGTTCTTC.

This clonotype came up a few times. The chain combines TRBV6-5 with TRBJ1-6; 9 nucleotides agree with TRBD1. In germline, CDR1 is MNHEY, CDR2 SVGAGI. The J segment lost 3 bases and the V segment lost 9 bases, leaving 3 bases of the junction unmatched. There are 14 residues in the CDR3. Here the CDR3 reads CASRQGGYNSPLHF. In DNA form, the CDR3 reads TGTGCCAGTAGACAGGGGGGCTATAATTCACCCCTCCACTTT.

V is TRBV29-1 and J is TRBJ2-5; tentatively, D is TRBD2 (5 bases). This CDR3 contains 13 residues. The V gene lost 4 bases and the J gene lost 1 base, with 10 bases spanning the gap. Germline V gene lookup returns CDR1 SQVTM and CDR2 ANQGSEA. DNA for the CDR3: TGCAGCGTTGGCCTAACTAGCCAAGAGACCCAGTACTTC. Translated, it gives CSVGLTSQETQYF.

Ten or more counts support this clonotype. The CDR3 sequence: CASSLGAGEKLFF. CDR3 nucleotides: TGTGCCAGCAGTTTAGGGGCCGGTGAAAAACTGTTTTTT. The rearrangement uses TRBV12-3 or TRBV12-4 and TRBJ1-4; D not resolved. V gave up 1 base and J gave up 7 bases, with 7 bases separating them. The CDR3 spans 13 residues.